A selection of T cell receptor beta chains follows, all from one sample in a study of blood T cells in healthy people across ages. Each CDR3 protein is one row after TCRdb ran MiXCR on the 5' RACE reads. Among hundreds of thousands of distinct CDR3 sequences listed, around 42% were seen once. Material: blood. Receptors originate from a man in his fifties or sixties in good health. The CDR3 runs from the conserved cysteine through the conserved F or W. Fields, in order: J gene, clone size, V gene, CDR3 length, D gene, CDR3 DNA, CDR3 protein. D genes are given only for firm matches. The size entry is marked missing in some rows and otherwise reads once, few, many or a size class.

j_gene: TRBJ2-5
abundance: -
v_gene: TRBV3-1
len: 14
d_gene: -
CDR3nt: TGCGCCAGCAGCCCACGGGGACTCCAAGAGACCCAGTACTTC
CDR3aa: CASSPRGLQETQYF

j_gene: TRBJ2-1
abundance: -
v_gene: TRBV20-1
len: 12
d_gene: -
CDR3nt: TGCAGAGGTCCGGCGGGTTACAATGAGCAGTTCTTC
CDR3aa: CRGPAGYNEQFF

j_gene: TRBJ2-5
abundance: few
v_gene: TRBV9
len: 13
d_gene: -
CDR3nt: TGTGCCAGCAGCGTATCCTTAGAAGAGACCCAGTACTTC
CDR3aa: CASSVSLEETQYF

j_gene: TRBJ2-7
abundance: -
v_gene: TRBV20-1
len: 16
d_gene: -
CDR3nt: TGCAGTGCTAGAGGGGCGGGCAGGGTGGTCGGCTACGAGCAGTACTTC
CDR3aa: CSARGAGRVVGYEQYF

j_gene: TRBJ2-5
abundance: -
v_gene: TRBV15
len: 13
d_gene: -
CDR3nt: TGTGCCACCAGCAGCCGGGTCCAAGAGACCCAGTACTTC
CDR3aa: CATSSRVQETQYF

j_gene: TRBJ2-7
abundance: few
v_gene: TRBV7-2
len: 15
d_gene: -
CDR3nt: TGTGCCAGCAGCTTAGTCGCGGGGGACACCTACGAGCAGTACTTC
CDR3aa: CASSLVAGDTYEQYF

j_gene: TRBJ2-5
abundance: -
v_gene: TRBV7-9
len: 14
d_gene: -
CDR3nt: TGTGCCAGCAGCTTATCCTGGGGGAGAGAGACCCAGTACTTC
CDR3aa: CASSLSWGRETQYF

j_gene: TRBJ2-6
abundance: -
v_gene: TRBV6-2/TRBV6-3
len: 19
d_gene: -
CDR3nt: TGTGCCAGCACCACCGTGGGTGATGGGTTATCTTCTGGGGCCAACGTCCTGACTTTC
CDR3aa: CASTTVGDGLSSGANVLTF

j_gene: TRBJ1-4
abundance: -
v_gene: TRBV7-2
len: 16
d_gene: TRBD1
CDR3nt: TGTGCCAGCAGCTTAGAGGGGACAGGCAATAATGAAAAACTGTTTTTT
CDR3aa: CASSLEGTGNNEKLFF

j_gene: TRBJ2-7
abundance: -
v_gene: TRBV28
len: 14
d_gene: TRBD1
CDR3nt: TGTGCCAGCACCACAGGGGGCGCTTTTACCGAGCAGTACTTC
CDR3aa: CASTTGGAFTEQYF

j_gene: TRBJ2-5
abundance: -
v_gene: TRBV5-5
len: 18
d_gene: TRBD2
CDR3nt: TGTGCCAGCAGCTTGGGAGCCGGACTAGCGAGAATGGGCGAGACCCAGTACTTC
CDR3aa: CASSLGAGLARMGETQYF

j_gene: TRBJ1-1
abundance: few
v_gene: TRBV28
len: 13
d_gene: TRBD1
CDR3nt: TGTGCCACCCTTGACAGGGAGAACACTGAAGCTTTCTTT
CDR3aa: CATLDRENTEAFF

j_gene: TRBJ2-7
abundance: -
v_gene: TRBV7-2
len: 14
d_gene: -
CDR3nt: TGTGCCAGCAGCCATAGGGGGGGGGCGTACGAGCAGTACTTC
CDR3aa: CASSHRGGAYEQYF

j_gene: TRBJ2-7
abundance: many
v_gene: TRBV6-5
len: 15
d_gene: -
CDR3nt: TGTGCCAGCAGTTACGGAGTGGGACCCTCCTACGAGCAGTACTTC
CDR3aa: CASSYGVGPSYEQYF

j_gene: TRBJ1-2
abundance: -
v_gene: TRBV6-6
len: 14
d_gene: -
CDR3nt: TGTGCCACCTATACTACTGACAGGAACTATGGCTACACCTTC
CDR3aa: CATYTTDRNYGYTF

j_gene: TRBJ2-2
abundance: few
v_gene: TRBV12-3/TRBV12-4
len: 15
d_gene: TRBD1
CDR3nt: TGTGCCAGCAGTCACAGGGGGGTGGGCACCGGGGAGCTGTTTTTT
CDR3aa: CASSHRGVGTGELFF

j_gene: TRBJ2-3
abundance: few
v_gene: TRBV20-1
len: 15
d_gene: TRBD2
CDR3nt: TGCAGTGCGGAAAGGAGGCGGACTAGCCTTTATACGCAGTATTTT
CDR3aa: CSAERRRTSLYTQYF

j_gene: TRBJ2-2
abundance: -
v_gene: TRBV7-9
len: 15
d_gene: -
CDR3nt: TGTGCCAGCAGCCCTCGACAGTTAAACACCGGGGAGCTGTTTTTT
CDR3aa: CASSPRQLNTGELFF

j_gene: TRBJ1-2
abundance: -
v_gene: TRBV10-3
len: 11
d_gene: -
CDR3nt: TGTGCCGCCCAGGTGAACTATGGCTACACCTTC
CDR3aa: CAAQVNYGYTF

j_gene: TRBJ2-7
abundance: many
v_gene: TRBV7-2
len: 13
d_gene: TRBD1
CDR3nt: TGTGCCTCCTTGAGAGACAGGGGGTACGAGCAGTACTTC
CDR3aa: CASLRDRGYEQYF

j_gene: TRBJ1-1
abundance: -
v_gene: TRBV6-5
len: 15
d_gene: TRBD1
CDR3nt: TGTGCCAGCAGTACACCAGGGGGACAAGACACTGAAGCTTTCTTT
CDR3aa: CASSTPGGQDTEAFF

j_gene: TRBJ2-7
abundance: few
v_gene: TRBV10-1
len: 15
d_gene: TRBD1
CDR3nt: TGCGCCAGCAGTGAGTCGACAGGGGCTATCTACGAGCAGTACTTC
CDR3aa: CASSESTGAIYEQYF

j_gene: TRBJ2-1
abundance: once
v_gene: TRBV20-1
len: 15
d_gene: -
CDR3nt: TGCAGTGCTAGCCCGCTTAGGGAACCCCACAATGAGCAGTTCTTC
CDR3aa: CSASPLREPHNEQFF

j_gene: TRBJ2-5
abundance: few
v_gene: TRBV7-2
len: 18
d_gene: TRBD1
CDR3nt: TGTGCCAGCAGCGTTAATTTTAAGGACAGGGCCTTCCAAGAGACCCAGTACTTC
CDR3aa: CASSVNFKDRAFQETQYF

j_gene: TRBJ2-7
abundance: few
v_gene: TRBV10-3
len: 13
d_gene: -
CDR3nt: TGTGCCATCAGTGAGCCGACCACCTACGAGCAGTACTTC
CDR3aa: CAISEPTTYEQYF

j_gene: TRBJ2-1
abundance: -
v_gene: TRBV30
len: 13
d_gene: -
CDR3nt: TGTGCCTGGAGTGTAGCCGGTCGGAATGAGCAGTTCTTC
CDR3aa: CAWSVAGRNEQFF

j_gene: TRBJ1-2
abundance: -
v_gene: TRBV5-5
len: 14
d_gene: -
CDR3nt: TGTGCCAGCAGCTTTGCATGGGGAGGGGATCACTACACCTTC
CDR3aa: CASSFAWGGDHYTF

j_gene: TRBJ1-2
abundance: few
v_gene: TRBV7-2
len: 14
d_gene: TRBD1
CDR3nt: TGTGCCAGCAGCCGACAGGGGGGGGACTATGGCTACACCTTC
CDR3aa: CASSRQGGDYGYTF

j_gene: TRBJ1-2
abundance: few
v_gene: TRBV11-2
len: 13
d_gene: -
CDR3nt: TGTGCCAGCAGCTTAGTACAGGTCTATGGCTACACCTTC
CDR3aa: CASSLVQVYGYTF

j_gene: TRBJ2-7
abundance: few
v_gene: TRBV14
len: 13
d_gene: -
CDR3nt: TGTGCCAGCAGCCAAAATTTAGGGGCCGAGCAGTACTTC
CDR3aa: CASSQNLGAEQYF

j_gene: TRBJ2-7
abundance: -
v_gene: TRBV7-9
len: 12
d_gene: TRBD2
CDR3nt: TGTGCCAGCGACCGGGGAGGGAACGAGCAGTACTTC
CDR3aa: CASDRGGNEQYF

j_gene: TRBJ2-5
abundance: -
v_gene: TRBV20-1
len: 13
d_gene: -
CDR3nt: TGCAGTGCTAGACAACAGGGGGGGGAGACCCAGTACTTC
CDR3aa: CSARQQGGETQYF

j_gene: TRBJ2-5
abundance: -
v_gene: TRBV7-9
len: 16
d_gene: -
CDR3nt: TGTGCCAGCAGCTTAGTAGTTAGCACAGAACAAGAGACCCAGTACTTC
CDR3aa: CASSLVVSTEQETQYF

j_gene: TRBJ2-7
abundance: -
v_gene: TRBV27
len: 16
d_gene: -
CDR3nt: TGTGCCAGCAGTTTATACCCCCGGACAAACGGCTACGAGCAGTACTTC
CDR3aa: CASSLYPRTNGYEQYF

j_gene: TRBJ2-1
abundance: -
v_gene: TRBV12-3/TRBV12-4
len: 13
d_gene: -
CDR3nt: TGTGCCAGCATTTCCCTCTCCTACAATGAGCAGTCCTTC
CDR3aa: CASISLSYNEQSF

j_gene: TRBJ2-7
abundance: -
v_gene: TRBV20-1
len: 15
d_gene: TRBD1
CDR3nt: TGCAGTGCTAGAGATCCCAGACAGGGGGATTACGAGCAGTACTTC
CDR3aa: CSARDPRQGDYEQYF

j_gene: TRBJ1-2
abundance: -
v_gene: TRBV29-1
len: 13
d_gene: -
CDR3nt: TGCAGCGTTGTGCCTTCAGCTATTGGTGGCTACACCTTC
CDR3aa: CSVVPSAIGGYTF

j_gene: TRBJ1-1
abundance: -
v_gene: TRBV7-3
len: 13
d_gene: -
CDR3nt: TGTGCCAGCAGTCAATCGTGGGGCACTGAAGCTTTCTTT
CDR3aa: CASSQSWGTEAFF

j_gene: TRBJ2-5
abundance: -
v_gene: TRBV28
len: 15
d_gene: -
CDR3nt: TGTGCCAGCAGTCCCCGCCCCCCAGCACAAGAGACCCAGTACTTC
CDR3aa: CASSPRPPAQETQYF